The present T cell receptor beta chain was sequenced within a study of blood T cell repertoires in COVID-19. The data were produced by immunoSEQ multiplex PCR, yet TCRdb's version contains in-frame clones alone and is incomplete. The sample includes about 130,000 clones, over 80% of them seen just once. The CDR3 has 14 residues. Germline V lookup: CDR1 SEHNR, CDR2 FQNEAQ (reference sequence). The junction had 4 bases not matched to a gene; V was cut back by 8 bases and J by 2 bases. The sequencing input was peripheral blood. The TCR comes from a man aged 35 to 55 with active or convalescent COVID-19. The gene calls are TRBV7-9 and TRBJ1-4; the match to TRBD1 covers 8 bases. CDR3 in DNA: TGTGCCAGCGACACAGGGGGGACTAATGAAAAACTGTTTTTT. The encoded protein is CASDTGGTNEKLFF.